This entry lists 12 T cell receptor beta chains sequenced from one sample in a study of cytomegalovirus exposure and HLA in healthy donors. In the PCR, 60 Vbeta and 13 Jbeta primers were used. Clones were read by immunoSEQ multiplex PCR, and TCRdb kept only the in-frame ones, dropping some. The sample data list around 97,000 clones. The sequencing sample was made of PBMCs. The source is a man between 40 and 49 years old in good health and CMV-seronegative.

This chain connects TRBV5-4 to TRBJ2-5; a weak D match, TRBD1 (6 bases). This CDR3 region has 14 residues. From germline, CDR1 is SGHNT and CDR2 YYREEE (reference sequence). V was cut by 6 bases and J by 2 bases, with 14 bases left in between. CDR3 sequence reads: CASTIGTSQETQYF. CDR3 in DNA: TGTGCCAGCACCATCGGGACATCGCAAGAGACCCAGTACTTC.

V usage is TRBV7-2 and J usage is TRBJ1-1, with D possibly matching TRBD1 (6 bases). The CDR3 loop spans 16 amino acids. The V and J ends lost 3 bases and 0 bases respectively, with 14 bases between them. The germline V gene has CDR1 SGHTA and CDR2 FQGNSA. CDR3 amino acids: CASSFRRGGMNTEAFF. CDR3 DNA: TGTGCCAGCAGCTTTCGCAGGGGTGGGATGAACACTGAAGCTTTCTTT.

This chain connects TRBV27 to TRBJ2-7, with D possibly being TRBD2 (5 bases). V was clipped by 0 bases and J by 2 bases, with 11 bases between them. The length of the CDR3 is 15 residues. Per the germline V gene, CDR1 is MNHEY and CDR2 is SMNVEV (reference sequence). The chain's CDR3 is CASSLSTGSPYEQYF. In nucleotides, the CDR3 is TGTGCCAGCAGTTTATCTACGGGGTCCCCCTACGAGCAGTACTTC.

The V call is TRBV6-6, the J call TRBJ1-2; D remains unclear. This CDR3 comprises 13 residues. Germline V gene lookup returns CDR1 MNHNY and CDR2 SVGAGI (reference sequence). Trimming pared 2 bases from V and 6 bases from J, leaving 10 bases between. The chain's CDR3 is CASSYNIIHGYTF. In DNA form, the CDR3 reads TGTGCCAGCAGTTACAATATAATTCATGGCTACACCTTC.

The gene calls are TRBV10-3 and TRBJ2-1, with no clear D. CDR3 length: 19 residues. Germline V gene sequence: CDR1 ENHRY, CDR2 SYGVKD. The V and J ends lost 4 bases and 0 bases respectively, with 22 bases between them. CDR3 nucleotides: TGTGCCATCAGTGTTGGTCTCTTAGCCGCCGCTGGCTCCTACAATGAGCAGTTCTTC. As protein: CAISVGLLAAAGSYNEQFF.

The chain links TRBV7-7 to TRBJ2-7, with D uncertain. V lost 6 bases and J lost 4, with 13 bases in between. The CDR3 loop spans 13 amino acids. CDR1 and CDR2 from the germline V gene are SSHAT and FNYEAQ (reference sequence). The CDR3 coding sequence is TGTGCCAGCAGTGTCTCCCCCCTTTACGAGCAGTACTTC. It codes for CASSVSPLYEQYF. The whole variable domain, remainder taken from reference TRBV7-7 and TRBJ2-7, is GAGVSQSPRYKVTKRGQDVTLRCDPISSHATLYWYQQALGQGPEFLTYFNYEAQPDKSGLPSDRFSAERPEGSISTLTIQRTEQRDSAMYRCASSVSPLYEQYFGPGTRLTVT.

The chain joins TRBV4-2 to TRBJ1-2; 9 bases align to TRBD1. J gave up 5 bases and V 0 bases, and 10 bases lay outside the gene matches. Germline V gene data show CDR1 as LGHNA and CDR2 as YNFKEQ. The CDR3 extends over 17 amino acids. The CDR3 coding sequence is TGTGCCAGCAGCCAAGATCAACTGACAGGGGGTGGGTATGGCTACACCTTC. Translating it yields CASSQDQLTGGGYGYTF.

In nucleotides, the CDR3 is TGTGCCATCGGGGGGCAATCCGGGCTAACGGCGCAGTATTTT. Its protein product is CAIGGQSGLTAQYF. The chain is built from TRBV6-6 and TRBJ2-3; a possible D gene is TRBD2 (7 bases). The V and J ends lost 10 bases and 10 bases respectively, with 24 bases between them. Germline CDR1 is MNHNY and CDR2 is SVGAGI (reference sequence). CDR3 length: 14 residues.

V is TRBV30 and J is TRBJ1-2; D is possibly TRBD1 (5 bases). The CDR3 sequence is 13 residues long. Germline assignment: CDR1 GTSNPN and CDR2 SVGIG (reference sequence). The V end lost 2 bases, the J end lost 0 bases, and 7 bases lay between the germline ends. The CDR3 here is CAWSMTANYGYTF. The CDR3 DNA sequence: TGTGCCTGGAGTATGACAGCTAACTATGGCTACACCTTC.

This clone registers medium-sized (0.01 to 0.1%) by frequency. The chain uses TRBV4-1 and TRBJ1-2; 7 nucleotides agree with TRBD1. The CDR3 extends over 14 amino acids. Losses at the gene ends were 3 bases for V and 7 bases for J; bases not matched to a gene: 8. Germline V gives CDR1 MGHRA, CDR2 YSYEKL. The CDR3 spells CASSQPEQGFGYTF. The CDR3 coding sequence is TGCGCCAGCAGCCAGCCGGAACAGGGGTTTGGCTACACCTTC.

V usage is TRBV19 and J usage is TRBJ2-1; 12 nucleotides line up with TRBD2. Germline V gene data show CDR1 as LNHDA and CDR2 as SQIVND (reference sequence). The length of the CDR3 is 19 residues. V lost 8 bases and J lost 3; bases outside the gene matches: 17. The CDR3 coding sequence is TGTGCCAGTGGGCCTCCGGGACTAGCGGGCAGGGGGGTCTACAATGAGCAGTTCTTC. It codes for CASGPPGLAGRGVYNEQFF.

This chain links TRBV5-8 with TRBJ1-5, with 9 bases lining up with TRBD1. This CDR3 region has 15 residues. After removal of 4 bases from V and 3 bases from J, the junction contained 5 bases not matched to a gene. The germline gives CDR1 SGHTS, CDR2 YDEGEE. The CDR3 DNA reads as TGTGCCAGCAGCATGGGACAGGGCGACAATCAGCCCCAGCATTTT. Encoded protein: CASSMGQGDNQPQHF.